This TCR beta chain was profiled in a study of blood T cell repertoires in COVID-19. Whole-study context: There were acute and convalescent COVID-19 samples, and they came from the United States, Italy and Spain. Nucleic acid was either cDNA or gDNA, and it came from T cells, B-cell-depleted T cells, or PBMCs.

Study processing details: The assay estimated nucleated cells by amplifying reference gene primers. Sequencing used immunoSEQ multiplex PCR; TCRdb keeps in-frame clones, though not all of them. D and trimming were read from the DNA, whereas the V and J calls and clone size are those reported in that table. The sample has roughly 330,000 clones, 80% to 90% seen once. This clone was found many times. Source material: peripheral blood. This TCR was recovered from a woman in her fifties or sixties with acute or convalescent COVID-19.

The CDR3 bases are TGTGCCACCAGCGGCGAGCGGGGGAGCACAGATACGCAGTATTTT. Its protein product is CATSGERGSTDTQYF. The V and J genes are TRBV15 and TRBJ2-3; 8 bases line up with TRBD2. There are 15 residues in the CDR3. Germline loops: CDR1 LNHNV, CDR2 YYDKDF (reference sequence). V gave up 5 bases and J gave up 0 bases; unmatched junction bases: 4.